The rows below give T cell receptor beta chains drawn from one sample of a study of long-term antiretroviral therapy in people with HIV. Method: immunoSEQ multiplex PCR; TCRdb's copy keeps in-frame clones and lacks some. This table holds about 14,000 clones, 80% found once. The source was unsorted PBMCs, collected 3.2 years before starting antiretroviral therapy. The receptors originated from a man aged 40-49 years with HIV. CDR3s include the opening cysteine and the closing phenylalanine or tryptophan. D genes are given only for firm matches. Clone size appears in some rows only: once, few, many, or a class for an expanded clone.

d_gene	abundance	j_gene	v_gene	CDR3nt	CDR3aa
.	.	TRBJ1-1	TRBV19	TGTGCCAGTAGTATAGGCCCGGGGGACACTGAAGCTTTCTTT	CASSIGPGDTEAFF
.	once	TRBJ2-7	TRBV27	TGTGCCAGCAGTTTATCCGCCGGGACGGTCTCCTACGAGCAGTACTTC	CASSLSAGTVSYEQYF
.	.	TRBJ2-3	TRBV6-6	TGTGCCAGCAGTTACGGAGGGACACTCACCACAGATACGCAGTATTTT	CASSYGGTLTTDTQYF
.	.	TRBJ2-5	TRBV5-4	TGTGCCAGCAGCTTGGGCGTGGGTCCGGAGACCCAGTACTTC	CASSLGVGPETQYF
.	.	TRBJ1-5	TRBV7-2	TGTGCCAGCAGCTTATCAGGCGGGGATCAGCCCCAGCATTTT	CASSLSGGDQPQHF
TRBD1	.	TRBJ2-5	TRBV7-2	TGTGCCAGCAGTCGCGCGATGGGGACAGGGTTGTACTTC	CASSRAMGTGLYF
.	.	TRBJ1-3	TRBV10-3	TGTGCCATCAGTGAGGATTCGAGCAACACCATATATTTT	CAISEDSSNTIYF
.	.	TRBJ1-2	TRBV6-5	TGTGCCAGCAGTAGTCTATTCTCTCAAGTGGATGGCTACACCTTC	CASSSLFSQVDGYTF
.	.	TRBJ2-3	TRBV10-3	TGTGCCATCAGTGAGTCCGAGTCTAGCACAGATACGCAGTATTTT	CAISESESSTDTQYF
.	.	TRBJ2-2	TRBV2	TGTGCCAGCAGTGAAGCGGGCCAGGGGAACACCGGGGAGCTGTTTTTT	CASSEAGQGNTGELFF
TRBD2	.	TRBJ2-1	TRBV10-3	TGTGCCATCGGAGAACTAGCGGGCAATGAGCAGTTCTTC	CAIGELAGNEQFF
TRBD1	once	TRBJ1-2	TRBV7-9	TGTGCCAGCAGCCTAGAACAGGGGGTACGTTCGGGCTACACCTTC	CASSLEQGVRSGYTF
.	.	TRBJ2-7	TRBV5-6	TGTGCCAGCAGCTTGTTCCGGGACACGAATCCCTACGAGCAGTACTTC	CASSLFRDTNPYEQYF
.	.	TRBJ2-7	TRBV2	TGTGCCAGCGGGGCCGGGCTGAGGTGGGAGCAGTACTTC	CASGAGLRWEQYF